Following are 9 T cell receptor beta chains from one sample sequenced in a study of shared clonotypes between healthy human individuals. Libraries were prepared by immunoSEQ multiplex PCR; TCRdb keeps only in-frame clonotypes and omits some of them. Of about 980,000 clones detected, 76% appear once; the ten largest clones hold roughly 1.5%. Sample: memory CD4+ T cells sorted from blood. The subset: CD45RA-negative fraction. The origin of the receptors is a man between 18 and 35 years old in good health.

The chain is built from TRBV6-5 and TRBJ1-1; 8 bases match TRBD1. Germline trimming cut 2 bases from V and 7 bases from J; bases unmatched to any gene: 6. The CDR3 extends over 14 amino acids. Germline V CDR1 and CDR2: MNHEY, SVGAGI. This CDR3 reads CASSYQGAKVEAFF. CDR3 nucleotide sequence: TGTGCCAGCAGTTACCAGGGGGCTAAAGTTGAAGCTTTCTTT.

V usage is TRBV11-2 and J usage is TRBJ2-7; 10 bases line up with TRBD2. Germline loops: CDR1 SGHAT, CDR2 FQNNGV. The V and J ends lost 5 bases and 5 bases, in that order; junction bases with no gene match: 9. The CDR3 is 15 amino acids. CDR3 nucleotides: TGTGCCAGCAGCCCAACGGGGCTAGCGGGAGACGAGCAGTACTTC. Translated: CASSPTGLAGDEQYF. Combining the CDR3 with reference TRBV11-2 and TRBJ2-7 gives the whole variable domain EAGVAQSPRYKIIEKRQSVAFWCNPISGHATLYWYQQILGQGPKLLIQFQNNGVVDDSQLPKDRFSAERLKGVDSTLKIQPAKLEDSAVYLCASSPTGLAGDEQYFGPGTRLTVT.

V is TRBV29-1 and J is TRBJ2-5; 7 positions match TRBD1. Germline V gene data show CDR1 as SQVTM and CDR2 as ANQGSEA. The CDR3 has 16 residues. The V and J ends lost 0 bases and 1 base, in that order; junction bases with no gene match: 8. CDR3 in amino acids: CSVEDWPGGSQETQYF. In DNA form, the CDR3 reads TGCAGCGTTGAAGATTGGCCAGGGGGAAGCCAAGAGACCCAGTACTTC.

About this clone: Other DNA sequences of this sample code for an identical CDR3. The V gene is TRBV6-5, the J gene TRBJ1-5; D not resolved. Germline lookup yields CDR1 MNHEY and CDR2 SVGAGI. V dropped 0 bases and J dropped 7 bases, with 7 bases sitting between them. The CDR3 is 13 residues long. The CDR3 nucleotides are TGTGCCAGCAGTTACTCGATAAACCAGCCCCAGCATTTT. Protein product: CASSYSINQPQHF.

The sample holds one count of this clone. The CDR3 loop is CASSAGLGGEQYF. For the CDR3, the DNA is TGTGCCAGCAGCGCCGGGCTCGGGGGCGAGCAGTACTTC. The rearrangement uses TRBV2 and TRBJ2-7; D is possibly TRBD2 (6 bases). CDR3 size: 13 residues. Germline loops: CDR1 SNHLY, CDR2 FYNNEI. V lost 6 bases, J lost 6 bases, and 15 bases lay in between.

CDR3 bases: TGTGCCAGCAGCTTAGGAGCGGCCCTGGGCTATGGCTACACCTTC. It encodes CASSLGAALGYGYTF. The chain uses TRBV7-8 and TRBJ1-2, with D unresolved. The length of the CDR3 is 15 residues. V was pared by 1 base and J by 4 bases, with 13 bases between. Germline CDR1 and CDR2: SGHVS and FQNEAQ.

This chain connects TRBV5-1 to TRBJ2-3; the match to TRBD1 covers 7 bases. Germline-derived CDR1 and CDR2 are SGHRS and YFSETQ. The CDR3 runs 16 residues. With V trimmed by 6 bases and J by 2 bases, 12 bases remained unmatched. The CDR3 bases are TGCGCCAGCAAGGAACTGACAGGGTCCCCCACAGATACGCAGTATTTT. This gives the protein CASKELTGSPTDTQYF.

As DNA, the CDR3 is TGTGCCAGTAAGGAAGCGGGCCGCACCGGGGAGCTGTTTTTT. It translates to CASKEAGRTGELFF. The chain carries TRBV19 and TRBJ2-2, with D possibly matching TRBD2 (6 bases). Trimming shortened V by 7 bases and J by 4 bases, and 13 bases separated the two germline ends. Germline-derived CDR1 and CDR2 are LNHDA and SQIVND (reference sequence). The CDR3 contains 14 residues.

This clone has just a few counts. V is TRBV5-1 and J is TRBJ1-1, with D possibly TRBD1 on 5 matching bases. CDR3 length equals 15 residues. From germline, CDR1 is SGHRS and CDR2 YFSETQ. V was pared by 5 bases and J by 2 bases, with 16 bases between. The CDR3 here is CASSKQVEGNTEAFF. CDR3 DNA sequence: TGCGCCAGCAGTAAACAGGTGGAGGGCAACACTGAAGCTTTCTTT.